The 8 T cell receptor beta chains reported below all come from one sample, sequenced in a study of T cell changes during pregnancy in multiple sclerosis. The protocol was immunoSEQ multiplex PCR, while the TCRdb copy is restricted to in-frame clones and leaves out a portion. In the table there are over 80,000 clones, 75% to 95% of which are singletons. Sequenced material: peripheral blood, taken in the second trimester of pregnancy. The receptors here all came from a female donor in good health, enrolled as a control in a pregnancy study.

The chain recombines TRBV27 with TRBJ2-7; D not certain. Germline V gene lookup returns CDR1 MNHEY and CDR2 SMNVEV (reference sequence). The CDR3 totals 12 residues. Trimming pared 4 bases from V and 0 bases from J, leaving 4 bases between. The CDR3 spells CASSSSSYEQYF. The CDR3 bases are TGTGCCAGCAGTTCGAGCTCCTACGAGCAGTACTTC.

The chain links TRBV5-1 to TRBJ1-4; D gene unclear. The CDR3 extends over 14 amino acids. Trimming removed 6 bases from V and 3 bases from J, with 12 bases in between. Germline V gene data show CDR1 as SGHRS and CDR2 as YFSETQ. Here the CDR3 reads CASNQGDANEKLFF. The CDR3 DNA sequence: TGCGCCAGCAACCAAGGAGACGCTAATGAAAAACTGTTTTTT.

The chain couples TRBV27 to TRBJ1-1; no clear D. Trimming removed 0 bases from V and 4 bases from J, with 6 bases in between. Germline lookup yields CDR1 MNHEY and CDR2 SMNVEV (reference sequence). This CDR3 has 13 amino acids. In DNA, the CDR3 is TGTGCCAGCAGTTTATCGAGCCGCACTGAAGCTTTCTTT. Its translation is CASSLSSRTEAFF.

This chain links TRBV14 with TRBJ2-7; 9 bases line up with TRBD1. Germline V gene sequence: CDR1 SGHDN, CDR2 FVKESK. V lost 4 bases, J lost 0 bases, and 1 base stayed unmatched. The CDR3 is 14 residues long. Here the CDR3 reads CASSRDRVSYEQYF. CDR3 bases: TGTGCCAGCAGCCGGGACAGGGTCTCCTACGAGCAGTACTTC.

The V call is TRBV27, the J call TRBJ1-4; TRBD1 is a possible D gene (6 bases). V lost 2 bases and J 8 bases, leaving 15 bases between the germline ends. CDR3 size: 15 residues. Germline V lookup: CDR1 MNHEY, CDR2 SMNVEV (reference sequence). The CDR3 nucleotides are TGTGCCAGCAGTTTAGGGGTCGGGGGGCGCGAAAAACTGTTTTTT. Translated, it gives CASSLGVGGREKLFF.

The J gene is TRBJ1-3, the V gene TRBV10-3; D unresolved. This CDR3 contains 17 residues. The V end lost 3 bases, the J end lost 1 base, and 16 bases lay between the germline ends. Germline loops: CDR1 ENHRY, CDR2 SYGVKD. CDR3 DNA sequence: TGTGCCATCAGTGATGCCGCCCGAGTACTTTCTGGAAACACCATATATTTT. This translates into CAISDAARVLSGNTIYF.

This clone is a singleton in its sample. The chain employs TRBV5-4 and TRBJ1-2; D unclear. This CDR3 spans 13 amino acids. In germline, CDR1 is SGHNT, CDR2 YYREEE (reference sequence). Trimming pared 3 bases from V and 0 bases from J, leaving 6 bases between. CDR3 DNA sequence: TGTGCCAGCAGCTCTGACACTAACTATGGCTACACCTTC. Protein sequence: CASSSDTNYGYTF.

The chain uses TRBV4-2 and TRBJ1-2, with 8 nucleotides matching TRBD1. V trimming: 2 bases; J trimming: 4 bases; junction bases outside the gene matches: 3. There are 14 residues in the CDR3. Germline V gene sequence: CDR1 LGHNA, CDR2 YNFKEQ. The CDR3 sequence: CASSQTDRAYGYTF. The CDR3 DNA follows: TGTGCCAGCAGCCAAACGGACAGGGCCTATGGCTACACCTTC.